This entry is about one T cell receptor beta chain. V gave up 10 bases and J gave up 0 bases, with 11 bases separating them. Germline CDR1 reads LNHDA; CDR2 reads SQIVND (reference sequence). This CDR3 is built from 13 residues. The authors' processing: Nucleated cell number was recorded as an estimate derived from reference gene primer amplification. Using immunoSEQ multiplex PCR, the repertoire was profiled, and TCRdb retains in-frame clones only, with some absent. The DNA was the basis for D and trimming; V, J and clone size are from that table. The sample carries roughly 69,000 clones, around four fifths recorded once. The data originate from a study of blood T cell repertoires in COVID-19. Study context: PBMCs, B-cell-depleted T cells, or T cells were the source of the cDNA or gDNA that made up the material.

The chain recombines TRBV19 with TRBJ2-3, with D maybe TRBD2 (7 bases). The sequence derives from a human donor in a cohort sampled during active COVID-19. Sample: peripheral blood. CDR3 nucleotide sequence: TGTGCCACTCGGGGGGCTAGCACAGATACGCAGTATTTT. Its protein is CATRGASTDTQYF.